Detailed here is one TCR beta chain. The data originate from a study of technical replicates of blood from four donors. Sequencing was performed with immunoSEQ multiplex PCR; in TCRdb, only in-frame clones are kept and a portion is missing. The data show about 80,000 clones, approximately 96% seen once. In germline, CDR1 is GTSNPN, CDR2 SVGIG (reference sequence). The V end was cut by 3 bases, the J end by 5 bases, with 13 bases between. The length of the CDR3 is 13 residues. Sequenced sample: T cells isolated from PBMCs. The TCR originated in a human donor in good health. V and J are TRBV30 and TRBJ1-1, with no clear D. CDR3 amino acids: CAWRLGQWTEAFF. CDR3 coding DNA: TGTGCCTGGAGGCTGGGCCAGTGGACTGAAGCTTTCTTT.